This T cell receptor (beta chain) stems from a study of blood T cells in healthy people across ages. Study findings and constraints: Estimated diversity that came from one million T cells was considered an underestimate. Donor CMV infection status was unknown, possibly confounding age-related changes in expanded clonotypes.

Germline V lookup: CDR1 SGHRS, CDR2 YFSETQ. The CDR3 sequence is 16 residues long. V lost 0 bases and J lost 1, with 13 bases in between. Combining a sample-barcoded 5' primer with a J-beta primer mix, a second PCR ran for about 6 to 12 cycles. In TCRdb, the 5' RACE reads were re-called with MiXCR into one record per CDR3 protein. Of about 640,000 distinct CDR3 sequences in the sample, approximately 30% were seen once. The table lists this clonotype with many counts. Its antigen is still unknown. The TCR originated in a woman aged 80 or over in good health. The source material was blood. The chain recombines TRBV5-1 with TRBJ1-1; D possibly corresponds to TRBD1 (6 bases). In DNA, the CDR3 is TGCGCCAGCAGCTTGGATTTGGGACAAAGGAACACTGAAGCTTTCTTT. Translated, it gives CASSLDLGQRNTEAFF.